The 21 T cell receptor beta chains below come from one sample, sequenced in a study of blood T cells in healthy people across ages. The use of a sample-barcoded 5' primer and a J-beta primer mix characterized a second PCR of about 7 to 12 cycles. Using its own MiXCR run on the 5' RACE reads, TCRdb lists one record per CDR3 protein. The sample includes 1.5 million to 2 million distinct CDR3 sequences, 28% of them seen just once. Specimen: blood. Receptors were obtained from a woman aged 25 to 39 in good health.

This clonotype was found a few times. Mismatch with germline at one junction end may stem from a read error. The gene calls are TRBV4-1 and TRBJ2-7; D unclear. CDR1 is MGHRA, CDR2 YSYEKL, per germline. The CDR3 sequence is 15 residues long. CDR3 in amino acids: CASSPPVGSMDEQYF. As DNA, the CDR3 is TGCGCCAGTAGCCCACCAGTAGGGTCGATGGACGAGCAGTACTTC.

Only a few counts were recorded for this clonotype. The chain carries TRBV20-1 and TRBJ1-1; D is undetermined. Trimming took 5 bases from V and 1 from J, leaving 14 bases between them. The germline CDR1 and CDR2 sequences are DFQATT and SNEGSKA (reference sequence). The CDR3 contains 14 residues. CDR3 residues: CSAGPGVGNTEAFF. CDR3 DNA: TGCAGTGCTGGGCCAGGTGTCGGGAACACTGAAGCTTTCTTT.

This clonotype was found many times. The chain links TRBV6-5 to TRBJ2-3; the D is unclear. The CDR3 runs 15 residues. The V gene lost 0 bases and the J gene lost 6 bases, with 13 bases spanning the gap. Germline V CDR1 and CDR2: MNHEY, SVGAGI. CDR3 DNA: TGTGCCAGCAGTTACTCGAAAATCCAGCGTGATACGCAGTATTTT. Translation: CASSYSKIQRDTQYF.

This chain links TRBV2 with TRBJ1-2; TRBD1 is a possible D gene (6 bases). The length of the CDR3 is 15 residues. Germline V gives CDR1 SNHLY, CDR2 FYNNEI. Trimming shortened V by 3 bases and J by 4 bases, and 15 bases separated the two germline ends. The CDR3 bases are TGTGCCAGCAGTGAGGGGACGGGGGGCGGCTATGGCTACACCTTC. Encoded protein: CASSEGTGGGYGYTF.

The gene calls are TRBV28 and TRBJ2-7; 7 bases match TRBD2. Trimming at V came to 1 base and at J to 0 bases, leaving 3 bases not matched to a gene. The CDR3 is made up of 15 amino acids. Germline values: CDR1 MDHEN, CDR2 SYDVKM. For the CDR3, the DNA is TGTGCCAGCAGTTTATCGGCGGGGGACTCCTACGAGCAGTACTTC. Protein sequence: CASSLSAGDSYEQYF. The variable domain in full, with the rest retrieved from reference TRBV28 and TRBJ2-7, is DVKVTQSSRYLVKRTGEKVFLECVQDMDHENMFWYRQDPGLGLRLIYFSYDVKMKEKGDIPEGYSVSREKKERFSLILESASTNQTSMYLCASSLSAGDSYEQYFGPGTRLTVT.

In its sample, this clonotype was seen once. CDR3 nucleotide sequence: TGTGCCAGCTCACCACGGAGGGCTCTTAATGAAAAACTGTTTTTT. Translated, it gives CASSPRRALNEKLFF. The chain recombines TRBV18 with TRBJ1-4; D gene unclear. CDR3 length equals 15 residues. From germline, CDR1 is KGHSH and CDR2 LQKENI. Trimming stripped 1 base from V and 4 bases from J, with 10 bases between.

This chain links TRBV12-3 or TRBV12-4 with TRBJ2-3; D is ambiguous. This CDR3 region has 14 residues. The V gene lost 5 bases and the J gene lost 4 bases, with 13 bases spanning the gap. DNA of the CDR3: TGTGCCAGCAGTAGGCAGGTCCCAGCAGATACGCAGTATTTT. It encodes CASSRQVPADTQYF.

CDR3 bases: TGTGCCAGCAGTGAGCGGACCGATAATCAGCCCCAGCATTTT. Its translation: CASSERTDNQPQHF. The gene calls are TRBV2 and TRBJ1-5; D gene unclear. The CDR3 runs 14 residues. Trimming took 3 bases from V and 4 from J, leaving 10 bases between them. Germline assignment: CDR1 SNHLY and CDR2 FYNNEI.

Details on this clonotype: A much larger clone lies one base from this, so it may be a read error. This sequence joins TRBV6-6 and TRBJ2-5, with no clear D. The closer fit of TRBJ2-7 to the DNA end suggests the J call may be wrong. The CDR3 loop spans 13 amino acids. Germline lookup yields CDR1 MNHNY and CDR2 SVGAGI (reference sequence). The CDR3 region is CASSYSQLIEQYF. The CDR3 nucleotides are TGTGCCAGCAGTTACTCTCAGTTAATCGAGCAGTACTTC.

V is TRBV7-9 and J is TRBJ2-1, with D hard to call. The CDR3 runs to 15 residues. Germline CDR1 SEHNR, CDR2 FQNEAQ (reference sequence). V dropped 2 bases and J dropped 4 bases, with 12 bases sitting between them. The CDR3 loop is CASSLTRLSYNEQFF. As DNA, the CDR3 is TGTGCCAGCAGCTTAACCCGATTGAGTTACAATGAGCAGTTCTTC.

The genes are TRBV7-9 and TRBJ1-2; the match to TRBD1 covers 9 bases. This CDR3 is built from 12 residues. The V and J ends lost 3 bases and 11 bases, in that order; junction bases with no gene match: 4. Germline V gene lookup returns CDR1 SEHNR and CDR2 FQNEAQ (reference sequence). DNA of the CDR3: TGTGCCAGCAGCTTGGGACAGGGACTATACACCTTC. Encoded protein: CASSLGQGLYTF.

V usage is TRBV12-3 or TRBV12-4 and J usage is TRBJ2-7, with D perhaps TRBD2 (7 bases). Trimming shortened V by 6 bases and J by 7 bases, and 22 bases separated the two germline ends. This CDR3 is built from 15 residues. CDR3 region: CASRQGLAEENEQYF. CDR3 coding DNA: TGTGCCAGCAGGCAGGGGCTAGCGGAGGAGAATGAGCAGTACTTC.

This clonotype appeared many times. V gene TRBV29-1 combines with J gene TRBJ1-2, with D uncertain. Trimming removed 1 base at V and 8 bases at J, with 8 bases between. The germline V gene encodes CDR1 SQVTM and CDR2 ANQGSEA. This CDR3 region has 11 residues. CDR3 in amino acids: CSVEAGFGYTF. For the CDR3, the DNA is TGCAGCGTTGAAGCCGGGTTCGGCTACACCTTC.

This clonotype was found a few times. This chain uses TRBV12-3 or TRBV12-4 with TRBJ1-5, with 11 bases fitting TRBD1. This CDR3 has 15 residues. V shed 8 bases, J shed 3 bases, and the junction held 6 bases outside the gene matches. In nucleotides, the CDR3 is TGTGCCAGCGGATGGACAGGGGGCGACAATCAGCCCCAGCATTTT. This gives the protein CASGWTGGDNQPQHF.

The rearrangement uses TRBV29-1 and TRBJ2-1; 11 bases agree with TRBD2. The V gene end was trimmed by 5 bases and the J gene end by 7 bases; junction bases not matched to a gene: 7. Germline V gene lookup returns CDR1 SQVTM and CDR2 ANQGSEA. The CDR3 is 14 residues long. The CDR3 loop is CSVTSGGGINEQFF. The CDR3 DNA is TGCAGCGTTACTAGCGGGGGAGGTATAAATGAGCAGTTCTTC.

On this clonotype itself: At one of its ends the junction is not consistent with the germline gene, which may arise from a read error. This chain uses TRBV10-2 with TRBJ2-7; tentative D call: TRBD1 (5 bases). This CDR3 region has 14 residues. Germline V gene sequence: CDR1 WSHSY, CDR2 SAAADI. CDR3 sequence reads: CAGSGASGSYEQYF. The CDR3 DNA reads TGCGCCGGCAGTGGGGCTAGTGGCTCCTACGAGCAGTACTTC.

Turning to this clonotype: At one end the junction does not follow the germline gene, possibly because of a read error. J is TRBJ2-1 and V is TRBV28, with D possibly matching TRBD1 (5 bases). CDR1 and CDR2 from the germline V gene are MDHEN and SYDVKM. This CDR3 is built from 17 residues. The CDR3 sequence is CAGSLSGARTYYNEQFF. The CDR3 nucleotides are TGTGCCGGCAGTTTGAGTGGGGCCCGGACGTACTACAATGAGCAGTTCTTC.

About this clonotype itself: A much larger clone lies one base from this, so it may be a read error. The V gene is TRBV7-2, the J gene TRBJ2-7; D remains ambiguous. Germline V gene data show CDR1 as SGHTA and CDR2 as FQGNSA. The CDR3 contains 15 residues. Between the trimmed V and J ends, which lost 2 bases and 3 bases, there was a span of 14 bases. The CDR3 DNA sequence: TGTGCCAGCAGCTTATCGGGCGGAAACTTCTACGAGCAGTACTTC. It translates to CASSLSGGNFYEQYF.

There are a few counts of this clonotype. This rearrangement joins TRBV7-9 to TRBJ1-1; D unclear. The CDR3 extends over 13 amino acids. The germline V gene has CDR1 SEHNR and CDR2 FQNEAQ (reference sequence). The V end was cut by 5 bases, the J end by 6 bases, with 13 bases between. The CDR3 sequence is CASSPPSRSEAFF. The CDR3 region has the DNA TGTGCCAGCAGCCCCCCGTCGCGGTCTGAAGCTTTCTTT.

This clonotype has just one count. CDR3 bases: TGTGCCAGTAGTACCGACGCCGGAAAAAGCAGGGGGCGCGGCTATGGCTACACCTTC. Translated: CASSTDAGKSRGRGYGYTF. The chain is built from TRBV19 and TRBJ1-2; the match to TRBD1 covers 8 bases. The CDR3 totals 19 residues. Trimming cost V 4 bases and J 4 bases; bases outside gene matches: 20. CDR1 is LNHDA and CDR2 is SQIVND in the germline V gene (reference sequence). Full variable domain (missing parts from reference TRBV19 and TRBJ1-2): DGGITQSPKYLFRKEGQNVTLSCEQNLNHDAMYWYRQDPGQGLRLIYYSQIVNDFQKGDIAEGYSVSREKKESFPLTVTSAQKNPTAFYLCASSTDAGKSRGRGYGYTFGSGTRLTVV.

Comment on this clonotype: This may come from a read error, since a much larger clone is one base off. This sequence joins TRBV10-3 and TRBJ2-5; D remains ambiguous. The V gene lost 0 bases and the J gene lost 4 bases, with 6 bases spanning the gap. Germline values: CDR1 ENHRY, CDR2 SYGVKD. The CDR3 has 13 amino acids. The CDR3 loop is CAISESWGETQYF. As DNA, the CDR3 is TGTGCCATCAGTGAGTCGTGGGGAGAGACCCAGTACTTC.